Following are 15 T cell receptor beta chains from one sample sequenced in a study of cytomegalovirus exposure and HLA in healthy donors. PCR was performed using 60 Vbeta and 13 Jbeta primers. Libraries were prepared by immunoSEQ multiplex PCR; TCRdb keeps only in-frame clonotypes and omits some of them. The table includes under 200,000 clones, roughly 80% detected once. The sample consisted of PBMCs. The receptor source for this set is a male donor in good health and CMV-seropositive.

The gene calls are TRBV7-9 and TRBJ1-2, with D hard to call. Germline CDR1 and CDR2: SEHNR and FQNEAQ (reference sequence). With 3 bases removed from V and 0 bases from J, the gap between germline ends came to 14 bases. The CDR3 covers 16 residues. The CDR3 DNA sequence: TGTGCCAGCAGCTTTAGTCCTTCCGTGGCTAACTATGGCTACACCTTC. The encoded protein is CASSFSPSVANYGYTF.

In the case of this clone: One end of the junction fails to match germline, which may point to a read error. The rearrangement links TRBV2 to TRBJ2-6; D may be TRBD1 (5 bases). CDR1 is SNHLY and CDR2 is FYNNEI in the germline V gene. The CDR3 has 14 residues. CDR3 in DNA: TGTGCCAGCAGTGAACTTACTGGGGCCAACGGCCTGACTTTC. Translation gives CASSELTGANGLTF.

The gene calls are TRBV10-3 and TRBJ2-7, with a weak D call TRBD2 (6 bases). This CDR3 has 16 residues. Germline V gene data show CDR1 as ENHRY and CDR2 as SYGVKD. Trimming cost V 0 bases and J 5 bases, with 17 bases left between them. CDR3 bases: TGTGCCATCAGTGAGTCGAAGGCGACTAGTATGAACGAGCAGTACTTC. This encodes CAISESKATSMNEQYF.

The J gene is TRBJ2-7, the V gene TRBV5-4; a weak D match, TRBD2 (6 bases). Germline V lookup: CDR1 SGHNT, CDR2 YYREEE (reference sequence). CDR3 length equals 15 residues. V was clipped by 2 bases and J by 4 bases, with 16 bases between them. In nucleotides, the CDR3 is TGTGCCAGCAGCTTTGGACGGGGGAGTAGTTACGAGCAGTACTTC. It yields the protein CASSFGRGSSYEQYF.

V usage is TRBV7-2 and J usage is TRBJ2-1; D not resolved. Trimming cost V 5 bases and J 2 bases, with 13 bases left between them. Germline CDR1 is SGHTA and CDR2 is FQGNSA. The CDR3 sequence is 15 residues long. CDR3: CASSPRHFAYNEQFF. CDR3 bases: TGTGCCAGCAGCCCTAGGCACTTCGCCTACAATGAGCAGTTCTTC.

V and J are TRBV4-3 and TRBJ2-7; D perhaps matches TRBD1 (5 bases). The CDR3 runs 16 residues. Germline CDR1 is LGHNA and CDR2 is YSLEER. Trimming removed 4 bases from V and 2 bases from J, with 18 bases in between. In DNA form, the CDR3 reads TGCGCCAGCAGCCGACAGCTGGCCGGCGCTCCCTACGAGCAGTACTTC. Amino acid sequence: CASSRQLAGAPYEQYF.

This sequence joins TRBV7-9 and TRBJ1-4; D not certain. Germline V gene sequence: CDR1 SEHNR, CDR2 FQNEAQ (reference sequence). The CDR3 is 14 amino acids. Trimming removed 3 bases from V and 10 bases from J, with 15 bases in between. The CDR3 reads CASSLGRERGKLFF. DNA of the CDR3: TGTGCCAGCAGCTTGGGAAGGGAACGGGGAAAACTGTTTTTT.

CDR3 sequence (DNA): TGTGCCAGCAGCCGCGGAGGGACTAACTATGGCTACACCTTC. Its protein product is CASSRGGTNYGYTF. The chain couples TRBV27 to TRBJ1-2; no clear D gene. In germline, CDR1 is MNHEY, CDR2 SMNVEV (reference sequence). Between the trimmed V and J ends, which lost 6 bases and 0 bases, there was a span of 11 bases. This CDR3 contains 14 residues.

The CDR3 here is CASSPRLAGVYEQYF. CDR3 DNA: TGTGCCAGCAGCCCCCGACTAGCGGGGGTCTACGAGCAGTACTTC. V gene TRBV13 combines with J gene TRBJ2-7, with 12 bases fitting TRBD2. The CDR3 has 15 residues. Looked up from germline, CDR1 is PRHDT and CDR2 is FYEKMQ (reference sequence). J gave up 3 bases and V 5 bases, and 5 bases lay outside the gene matches.

The chain has TRBV6-4 and TRBJ1-2; possibly TRBD1 for D (6 bases). Germline CDR1 MRHNA, CDR2 SNTAGT. The CDR3 consists of 15 residues. V shed 8 bases and J shed 5 bases, with 21 bases lying between them. DNA of the CDR3: TGTGCCAGCCAATTCGACAGGTCGGGGCGGTATGGCTACACCTTC. Amino acids: CASQFDRSGRYGYTF.

This CDR3 is CASSIGTVAKNIQYF. The CDR3, as DNA: TGTGCCAGCAGCATCGGGACAGTAGCCAAAAACATTCAGTACTTC. This sequence joins TRBV5-4 and TRBJ2-4; TRBD1 matches at 7 bases. V trimming: 4 bases; J trimming: 0 bases; junction bases outside the gene matches: 4. The V gene's germline CDR1 is SGHNT and CDR2 YYREEE (reference sequence). The CDR3 has 15 amino acids.

The chain has TRBV6-1 and TRBJ1-1; D not resolved. Germline V gene lookup returns CDR1 MNHNS and CDR2 SASEGT. V lost 5 bases and J lost 6, with 7 bases in between. The CDR3 length is 11 residues. In nucleotides, the CDR3 is TGTGCCAGCAGTCCCCGGTCTGAAGCTTTCTTT. Protein product: CASSPRSEAFF.

The rearrangement uses TRBV28 and TRBJ1-1; maybe TRBD1 (5 bases). This CDR3 region has 14 residues. The V end was cut by 6 bases, the J end by 1 base, with 12 bases between. Germline V gives CDR1 MDHEN, CDR2 SYDVKM. CDR3: CASRPLTGNTEAFF. In nucleotides, the CDR3 is TGTGCCAGCAGACCTCTTACAGGGAACACTGAAGCTTTCTTT.

The V and J genes are TRBV19 and TRBJ2-3, with D perhaps matching TRBD2 (7 bases). The CDR3 has 13 residues. Germline CDR1 LNHDA, CDR2 SQIVND (reference sequence). Deletions cut 5 bases from V and 14 bases from J, with 20 bases between. The CDR3 spells CASSYRGDGGAYF. As DNA, the CDR3 is TGTGCCAGTAGTTACCGGGGTGATGGGGGGGCGTATTTT.

V is TRBV2 and J is TRBJ1-5; D is unclear. The CDR3 is 12 residues long. With 2 bases removed from V and 4 bases from J, the gap between germline ends came to 3 bases. Per germline, CDR1 SNHLY and CDR2 FYNNEI. This CDR3 is CASSEPNQPQHF. The CDR3 nucleotides read TGTGCCAGCAGTGAACCGAATCAGCCCCAGCATTTT.